This TCR beta chain was profiled in a study of tumor-infiltrating lymphocytes in primary liver carcinoma. Findings of the study overall: The proportion of top clones found throughout all five tumor regions was only about 8-25%.

The CDR3 has 15 residues. V lost 3 bases to trimming and J lost 4 bases, with 14 bases between them. Production of TCR beta cDNA used around 0.45 ug total RNA together with a constant-region primer. Slightly modified ARM-PCR with three nested multiplex PCR rounds yielded TCR beta libraries. Rounds one and two of PCR, each of roughly 10 cycles, were primed with TRBV1-TRBV30 forward primers and a C-beta reverse primer. TCRdb reprocessed the multiplex PCR reads with MiXCR, giving one entry per CDR3 protein. The sample shows some 20,000 distinct CDR3 sequences, over 70% of them seen only once. Investigators took RNA and DNA out together from roughly 21-30 mg of unsorted bulk tissue. By surgical resection, the patients were treated for their primary liver carcinoma. Patients showed chronic HBV infection and an absence of prior treatment. In the case of this clonotype: The antigen is unknown.

This TCR was sampled from a woman in her 30s with primary liver carcinoma and hepatitis B virus infection. The chain links TRBV12-3 or TRBV12-4 to TRBJ2-3; possibly TRBD2 for D (6 bases). The specimen sequenced was liver tumor tissue from sampling region 4. Sample subset: tumor region T4, right-lateral pole. In DNA, the CDR3 is TGTGCCAGCAGTTTTCCCCTTTCTAGCGCAGATACGCAGTATTTT. This gives the protein CASSFPLSSADTQYF.